This TCR beta chain is from a study of blood T cell repertoires in COVID-19. Study-wide background: Material from acute and convalescent COVID-19 was sourced from the United States, Italy and Spain.

Membership in each cohort depended on participant-reported clinical history. Method: immunoSEQ multiplex PCR; TCRdb's copy keeps in-frame clones and lacks some. The sample contains 250,000 to 300,000 clones, 84% of which appear only once. Germline lookup yields CDR1 LNHNV and CDR2 YYDKDF (reference sequence). V was cut by 4 bases and J by 9 bases, with 16 bases left in between. The CDR3 is made up of 13 amino acids. This receptor was obtained from a young man with acute COVID-19. The material sequenced was PBMCs or T cells enriched from blood (not recorded which). This rearrangement joins TRBV15 to TRBJ2-7, with TRBD1 as a possible D gene (7 bases). The CDR3 DNA follows: TGTGCCACCAGCACGGGCGGGACAGTAGGGCAGTACGTC. It is translated as CATSTGGTVGQYV.